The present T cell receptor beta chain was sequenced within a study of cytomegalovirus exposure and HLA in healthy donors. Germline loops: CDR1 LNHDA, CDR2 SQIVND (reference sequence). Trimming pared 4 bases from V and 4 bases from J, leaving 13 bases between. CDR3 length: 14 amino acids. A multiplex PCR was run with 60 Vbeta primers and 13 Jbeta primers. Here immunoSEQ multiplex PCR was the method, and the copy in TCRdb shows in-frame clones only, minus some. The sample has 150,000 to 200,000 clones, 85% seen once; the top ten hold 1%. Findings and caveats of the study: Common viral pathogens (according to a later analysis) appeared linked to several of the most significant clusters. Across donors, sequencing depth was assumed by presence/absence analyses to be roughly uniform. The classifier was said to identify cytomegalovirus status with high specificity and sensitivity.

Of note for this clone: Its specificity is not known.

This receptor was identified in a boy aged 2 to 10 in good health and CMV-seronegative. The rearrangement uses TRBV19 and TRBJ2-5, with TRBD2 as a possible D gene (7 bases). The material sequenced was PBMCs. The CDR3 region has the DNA TGTGCCAGTAGTACGTCGGGGGGCGTAGAGACCCAGTACTTC. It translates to CASSTSGGVETQYF.